The rows below give T cell receptor beta chains drawn from one sample of a study of T cell changes during pregnancy in multiple sclerosis. Measured with immunoSEQ multiplex PCR; TCRdb has only the in-frame clones, and not every one. The data hold under 45,000 clones, with roughly 92% observed a single time. The sample in question was CD4+ T cells from peripheral blood mononuclear cells, obtained in the first trimester of pregnancy. These receptors were taken from a female donor with multiple sclerosis, enrolled in a pregnancy study. Each CDR3 is given with its conserved first and last residue. The order of the fields is CDR3 DNA, CDR3 protein, J gene, V gene, D gene, clone size. The D gene is left open where the match is weak. Rows give clone size only sometimes, using once, few, many, or a class for an expanded clone.

cdr3_nt: TGTGCCAGCAGTTTAGCGGGTTACTACGAGCAGTACTTC; cdr3_aa: CASSLAGYYEQYF; j_call: TRBJ2-7; v_call: TRBV6-6; d_call: TRBD2; clone_size: NA
cdr3_nt: TGTGCTAGTGCCCTCTCCCCGGGATCGGTCTATGGCTACACCTTC; cdr3_aa: CASALSPGSVYGYTF; j_call: TRBJ1-2; v_call: TRBV12-5; d_call: NA; clone_size: once
cdr3_nt: TGTGCCAGCAGCTTAAGACCCCTTTGGGAGGAGACCCAGTACTTC; cdr3_aa: CASSLRPLWEETQYF; j_call: TRBJ2-5; v_call: TRBV7-9; d_call: NA; clone_size: NA
cdr3_nt: TGCGCCAGCAGCTTTCTAGGGGATCAGCCCCAGCATTTT; cdr3_aa: CASSFLGDQPQHF; j_call: TRBJ1-5; v_call: TRBV5-1; d_call: NA; clone_size: NA
cdr3_nt: TGTGCCAGCACCCCACTAGCGGGCAATGAGCAGTTCTTC; cdr3_aa: CASTPLAGNEQFF; j_call: TRBJ2-1; v_call: TRBV6-5; d_call: TRBD2; clone_size: NA
cdr3_nt: TGTGCCAGCAGTAGGACATCTGAAGCTTTCTTT; cdr3_aa: CASSRTSEAFF; j_call: TRBJ1-1; v_call: TRBV28; d_call: NA; clone_size: few
cdr3_nt: TGTGCCAGTAGTATACCAGGGATGGACGGCTACACCTTC; cdr3_aa: CASSIPGMDGYTF; j_call: TRBJ1-2; v_call: TRBV19; d_call: NA; clone_size: few
cdr3_nt: TGTGCCAGCAGCCCCGGACTAGCGGGAGAGACCCTCTACGAGCAGTACTTC; cdr3_aa: CASSPGLAGETLYEQYF; j_call: TRBJ2-7; v_call: TRBV5-6; d_call: TRBD2; clone_size: NA
cdr3_nt: TGTGCCAGCTCACCACTTCAGGCCACCGGGGAGCTGTTTTTT; cdr3_aa: CASSPLQATGELFF; j_call: TRBJ2-2; v_call: TRBV18; d_call: NA; clone_size: NA
cdr3_nt: TGTGCCATCAGTGAGTCACGCGGGGTAGCGGATGGGGCAGATACGCAGTATTTT; cdr3_aa: CAISESRGVADGADTQYF; j_call: TRBJ2-3; v_call: TRBV10-3; d_call: NA; clone_size: once
cdr3_nt: TGTGCCAGCAGCCTCAATCCGGGACAGGGGGCCGACGAGCAGTACTTC; cdr3_aa: CASSLNPGQGADEQYF; j_call: TRBJ2-7; v_call: TRBV9; d_call: TRBD1; clone_size: NA
cdr3_nt: TGTGCCAGCAGCCAAGATCAGGCGGGGAGTTCCTCTGGAAACACCATATATTTT; cdr3_aa: CASSQDQAGSSSGNTIYF; j_call: TRBJ1-3; v_call: TRBV4-2; d_call: NA; clone_size: NA
cdr3_nt: TGCAGCGGCCGACAGGGGAAGGGGACCCAGTACTTC; cdr3_aa: CSGRQGKGTQYF; j_call: TRBJ2-5; v_call: TRBV29-1; d_call: TRBD1; clone_size: NA
cdr3_nt: TGTGCCAGTAGTCGGGGGGGAGGAAACATTCAGTACTTC; cdr3_aa: CASSRGGGNIQYF; j_call: TRBJ2-4; v_call: TRBV19; d_call: TRBD2; clone_size: NA
cdr3_nt: TGTGCCAGCAGCGGACCACAGGGGGCCCGACCTGAAAAACTGTTTTTT; cdr3_aa: CASSGPQGARPEKLFF; j_call: TRBJ1-4; v_call: TRBV7-2; d_call: TRBD1; clone_size: NA
cdr3_nt: TGCGCCAGCAGCTTTTCGATGAGTCCGAACACCGGGGAGCTGTTTTTT; cdr3_aa: CASSFSMSPNTGELFF; j_call: TRBJ2-2; v_call: TRBV5-1; d_call: NA; clone_size: NA
cdr3_nt: TGTGCCAGCTCACCACCTAAGGGAGGCACAGATACGCAGTATTTT; cdr3_aa: CASSPPKGGTDTQYF; j_call: TRBJ2-3; v_call: TRBV18; d_call: NA; clone_size: NA
cdr3_nt: TGTGCCAGCAGCTCGTTTGGACTAGCGGGGAACACAGATACGCAGTATTTT; cdr3_aa: CASSSFGLAGNTDTQYF; j_call: TRBJ2-3; v_call: TRBV7-3; d_call: TRBD2; clone_size: once
cdr3_nt: TGTGCCAGCAGCTTGGCGACAGGGGTGGGGGAGACCCAGTACTTC; cdr3_aa: CASSLATGVGETQYF; j_call: TRBJ2-5; v_call: TRBV5-4; d_call: TRBD1; clone_size: once
cdr3_nt: TGTGCCAGTACTAAAATCCTACCCAACACTGAAGCTTTCTTT; cdr3_aa: CASTKILPNTEAFF; j_call: TRBJ1-1; v_call: TRBV19; d_call: NA; clone_size: NA
cdr3_nt: TGTGCCATCAGTGTAGGGACAGATTATAGCAATCAGCCCCAGCATTTT; cdr3_aa: CAISVGTDYSNQPQHF; j_call: TRBJ1-5; v_call: TRBV10-3; d_call: TRBD1; clone_size: NA
cdr3_nt: TGTGCCAGCTCTAGCGGGATCAACGAGCAGTACTTC; cdr3_aa: CASSSGINEQYF; j_call: TRBJ2-7; v_call: TRBV28; d_call: TRBD2; clone_size: NA
cdr3_nt: TGTGCCAGCAGCTTGGTTATGGGGGAGGCTACGCAGTATTTT; cdr3_aa: CASSLVMGEATQYF; j_call: TRBJ2-3; v_call: TRBV5-4; d_call: NA; clone_size: NA
cdr3_nt: TGTGCCAGCAGGCCAGCAGGGGATGGCAGAGTTCAGTACTTC; cdr3_aa: CASRPAGDGRVQYF; j_call: TRBJ2-4; v_call: TRBV27; d_call: NA; clone_size: NA
cdr3_nt: TGTGCCAGCAGCTTAGTAGCGGGAGGCTTCCAAGAGACCCAGTACTTC; cdr3_aa: CASSLVAGGFQETQYF; j_call: TRBJ2-5; v_call: TRBV7-2; d_call: TRBD2; clone_size: once
cdr3_nt: TGTGCCAGCAGTGACCGTCTGGGGACAGGACACAATCAGCCCCAGCATTTT; cdr3_aa: CASSDRLGTGHNQPQHF; j_call: TRBJ1-5; v_call: TRBV6-4; d_call: TRBD1; clone_size: many
cdr3_nt: TGCGCCAGCAGCCAAGATTCGATAGATAGCTCCTACAATGAGCAGTTCTTC; cdr3_aa: CASSQDSIDSSYNEQFF; j_call: TRBJ2-1; v_call: TRBV4-3; d_call: NA; clone_size: NA
cdr3_nt: TGTGCCAGCAGGCCCTCAGGGGCAGGCTACACCTTC; cdr3_aa: CASRPSGAGYTF; j_call: TRBJ1-2; v_call: TRBV7-2; d_call: NA; clone_size: NA
cdr3_nt: TGTGCCAGCAGCTCAGGGACCCAGTACTTC; cdr3_aa: CASSSGTQYF; j_call: TRBJ2-5; v_call: TRBV28; d_call: NA; clone_size: NA
cdr3_nt: TGCAGCGTTGCGACTAGCGGGAGCTACGAGCAGTACTTC; cdr3_aa: CSVATSGSYEQYF; j_call: TRBJ2-7; v_call: TRBV29-1; d_call: TRBD2; clone_size: few
cdr3_nt: TGCAGCGTCGGGACCCTAGCGGGCAGCACAGATACGCAGTATTTT; cdr3_aa: CSVGTLAGSTDTQYF; j_call: TRBJ2-3; v_call: TRBV29-1; d_call: TRBD2; clone_size: NA
cdr3_nt: TGTGCCAGCACCCTACAGGGGGCTTTCAACGAGCAGTACTTC; cdr3_aa: CASTLQGAFNEQYF; j_call: TRBJ2-7; v_call: TRBV2; d_call: TRBD1; clone_size: NA
cdr3_nt: TGTGCCAGCTCAGAACTTAGCGTATCCGGGGAGCTGTTTTTT; cdr3_aa: CASSELSVSGELFF; j_call: TRBJ2-2; v_call: TRBV18; d_call: NA; clone_size: NA
cdr3_nt: TGTGCCAGCAGCTTAGTGCCTAGCGGGAGGGCCTCGAGCTCCTACGAGCAGTACTTC; cdr3_aa: CASSLVPSGRASSSYEQYF; j_call: TRBJ2-7; v_call: TRBV7-6; d_call: TRBD2; clone_size: NA
cdr3_nt: TGTGCCAGAAGCTTAAACGGGGTCCCGAGTCCCCCGGGACAGGGGGCCACCTACGAGCAGTACTTC; cdr3_aa: CARSLNGVPSPPGQGATYEQYF; j_call: TRBJ2-7; v_call: TRBV5-3; d_call: TRBD1; clone_size: NA
cdr3_nt: TGTGCCAGCAGTGGAAACAGGTACGAGCAGTACTTC; cdr3_aa: CASSGNRYEQYF; j_call: TRBJ2-7; v_call: TRBV6-1; d_call: NA; clone_size: NA
cdr3_nt: TGTGCCTGGAGTCCCCGACAGAACTATGGCTACACCTTC; cdr3_aa: CAWSPRQNYGYTF; j_call: TRBJ1-2; v_call: TRBV30; d_call: NA; clone_size: NA
cdr3_nt: TGTGCCAGCAGTCAAGACCCGGGACAGAGAAGCACAGATACGCAGTATTTT; cdr3_aa: CASSQDPGQRSTDTQYF; j_call: TRBJ2-3; v_call: TRBV7-6; d_call: TRBD1; clone_size: NA
cdr3_nt: TGTGCCAGCACGCTAGATCTATTCTCCTACGAGCAGTACTTC; cdr3_aa: CASTLDLFSYEQYF; j_call: TRBJ2-7; v_call: TRBV21-1; d_call: NA; clone_size: NA